This TCR beta chain was retrieved from a study of blood T cell repertoires in COVID-19. Study details: Spain, Italy and the United States supplied samples that represented acute and convalescent COVID-19. The analysed material was cDNA or gDNA that came from T cells, B-cell-depleted T cells, or PBMCs.

Study processing details: Amplified reference gene primers provided the basis for estimating nucleated cell counts. Profiled with immunoSEQ multiplex PCR; TCRdb holds only in-frame clones, not every one. V and J calls and clone size are copied from that table; D and trimming were computed from the DNA. The table has over 250,000 clones, approximately 83% seen once. CDR3 length equals 16 residues. Germline V gives CDR1 MNHNY, CDR2 SVGAGI (reference sequence). After removal of 4 bases from V and 4 bases from J, the junction contained 5 bases not matched to a gene. V is TRBV6-6 and J is TRBJ2-2, with 11 positions matching TRBD2. The source of this sequence is a woman aged 45 to 65 who had recovered from COVID-19. The sample was peripheral blood. DNA for the CDR3: TGTGCCAGCAGTTCACTAGCGGGAGTCGGCACCGGGGAGCTGTTTTTT. Its protein product is CASSSLAGVGTGELFF.